These 14 T cell receptor beta chains were sequenced from one sample in a study of Ad26.COV2.S vaccination and SARS-CoV-2 variants. Method: immunoSEQ multiplex PCR; TCRdb's copy keeps in-frame clones and lacks some. The sample contains hundreds of thousands of clones, roughly 86% of which appear only once. This sample's treatment: some 19 received Ad26.COV2.S at low or high dose, single or two shots; about 5 received placebo; per-sample allocation not given. All samples were drawn on day 63, counting from the first vaccine or placebo injection. Sequences were derived from peripheral blood, sampled in a trial of Ad26.COV2.S vaccine versus placebo. These receptors all come from a person aged 18-65 years who received the Ad26.COV2.S COVID-19 vaccine or a placebo.

The chain has TRBV25-1 and TRBJ1-5; 9 bases are a match to TRBD1. J lost 3 bases, V lost 6 bases, and 6 bases had no gene match. Germline CDR1 MGHDK, CDR2 SYGVNS. This CDR3 is 15 amino acids long. As DNA, the CDR3 is TGTGCCAGCAGCCCCGGGACAGGGATCAATCAGCCCCAGCATTTT. This gives the protein CASSPGTGINQPQHF.

V usage is TRBV18 and J usage is TRBJ2-2; 10 bases agree with TRBD1. This CDR3 is 14 amino acids long. Germline V gene data show CDR1 as KGHSH and CDR2 as LQKENI. V trimming: 4 bases; J trimming: 6 bases; junction bases outside the gene matches: 2. Written as DNA, the CDR3 is TGTGCCAGCTCACGGGGGACAGGGGCCGGGGAGCTGTTTTTT. Protein sequence: CASSRGTGAGELFF.

The chain combines TRBV3-1 (or the pseudogene TRBV3-2) with TRBJ1-1; D not resolved. Germline assignment: CDR1 LGHDT and CDR2 YNNKEL (reference sequence). The CDR3 loop spans 10 amino acids. The V end was cut by 8 bases, the J end by 1 base, with 2 bases between. In DNA, the CDR3 is TGTGCCAGCGGGAACACTGAAGCTTTCTTT. Encoded protein: CASGNTEAFF.

The chain links TRBV5-1 to TRBJ1-5, with unresolved D. V lost 4 bases to trimming and J lost 7 bases, with 12 bases between them. This CDR3 region has 13 residues. Germline V gives CDR1 SGHRS, CDR2 YFSETQ. In DNA, the CDR3 is TGCGCCAGCAGCGAAAACGACGGGCAGCCCCAGCATTTT. Its translation is CASSENDGQPQHF.

The chain couples TRBV11-2 to TRBJ2-7; possibly TRBD2 for D (6 bases). The CDR3 contains 14 residues. In germline, CDR1 is SGHAT, CDR2 FQNNGV. V lost 3 bases, J lost 4 bases, and 13 bases lay in between. CDR3 nucleotides: TGTGCCAGCAGCTTTTCGGCGGGACCTTACGAGCAGTACTTC. Its translation is CASSFSAGPYEQYF.

This rearrangement joins TRBV9 to TRBJ1-1; D gene ambiguous. This CDR3 region has 13 residues. Germline CDR1 and CDR2: SGDLS and YYNGEE. V was trimmed by 4 bases and J by 4 bases, leaving 11 bases between them. DNA for the CDR3: TGTGCCAGCAGCTCCGGTTCACTCACTGAAGCTTTCTTT. It yields the protein CASSSGSLTEAFF.

V usage is TRBV30 and J usage is TRBJ1-1, with no clear D. The V gene lost 2 bases and the J gene lost 6 bases, with 7 bases spanning the gap. The CDR3 sequence is 11 residues long. The germline V gene encodes CDR1 GTSNPN and CDR2 SVGIG (reference sequence). CDR3 in DNA: TGTGCCTGGAGTCCGGAGTCTGAAGCTTTCTTT. This translates into CAWSPESEAFF.

This clone occurred once. The V and J genes are TRBV7-2 and TRBJ2-5; D remains unclear. The V end lost 1 base, the J end lost 2 bases, and 11 bases lay between the germline ends. Germline CDR1 reads SGHTA; CDR2 reads FQGNSA. There are 15 residues in the CDR3. The CDR3 spells CASSLGWAFQETQYF. The CDR3 bases are TGTGCCAGCAGCTTAGGGTGGGCCTTTCAAGAGACCCAGTACTTC.

The V and J genes are TRBV7-3 and TRBJ2-1; 7 nucleotides align to TRBD2. The germline V gene has CDR1 SGHTA and CDR2 FQGTGA. Losses at the gene ends were 5 bases for V and 3 bases for J; bases not matched to a gene: 10. The CDR3 is 16 residues long. The CDR3 DNA reads TGTGCCAGCAGCCCCAAGGGAGGGACGGGCTACAATGAGCAGTTCTTC. It translates to CASSPKGGTGYNEQFF.

The sample holds one count of this clone. The chain has TRBV27 and TRBJ1-1; tentative D call: TRBD1 (6 bases). In germline, CDR1 is MNHEY, CDR2 SMNVEV (reference sequence). The CDR3 spans 14 residues. With 3 bases removed from V and 4 bases from J, the gap between germline ends came to 12 bases. In nucleotides, the CDR3 is TGTGCCAGCAGTTTTTACAGGGTAGGCACTGAAGCTTTCTTT. Its protein product is CASSFYRVGTEAFF.

Note on this clone: The same CDR3 can be traced to other DNA sequences in this sample. The chain joins TRBV20-1 to TRBJ1-3; no reliable D call. The CDR3 extends over 11 amino acids. From germline, CDR1 is DFQATT and CDR2 SNEGSKA (reference sequence). V was clipped by 5 bases and J by 4 bases, with 6 bases between them. Written as DNA, the CDR3 is TGCAGTGCTCCCGGCGGAAACACCATATATTTT. Residues: CSAPGGNTIYF.

The chain is built from TRBV2 and TRBJ2-1, with a weak D call TRBD1 (6 bases). V was clipped by 5 bases and J by 9 bases, with 26 bases between them. The length of the CDR3 is 17 residues. Germline V gene data show CDR1 as SNHLY and CDR2 as FYNNEI. In nucleotides, the CDR3 is TGTGCCAGCAGTTACCTTCTTAGACAGGTCCGGGGTACTGAGCAGTTCTTC. This gives the protein CASSYLLRQVRGTEQFF.

V and J are TRBV30 and TRBJ1-5; 7 bases line up with TRBD1. V dropped 2 bases and J dropped 5; count of bases not matched to a gene: 3. CDR1 GTSNPN and CDR2 SVGIG come from the germline V gene (reference sequence). This CDR3 spans 13 amino acids. In DNA, the CDR3 is TGTGCCTGGAGTACCAGGGGGGATCAGCCCCAGCATTTT. This gives the protein CAWSTRGDQPQHF. Combining the CDR3 with reference TRBV30 and TRBJ1-5 gives the whole variable domain SQTIHQWPATLVQPVGSPLSLECTVEGTSNPNLYWYRQAAGRGLQLLFYSVGIGQISSEVPQNLSASRPQDRQFILSSKKLLLSDSGFYLCAWSTRGDQPQHFGDGTRLSIL.

This chain uses TRBV6-5 with TRBJ1-1; tentatively, D is TRBD1 (5 bases). This CDR3 spans 14 amino acids. Germline CDR1 MNHEY, CDR2 SVGAGI. V lost 7 bases, J lost 0 bases, and 12 bases lay in between. CDR3 DNA: TGTGCCAGCATCCAGGACACCATGAACACTGAAGCTTTCTTT. The encoded protein is CASIQDTMNTEAFF.